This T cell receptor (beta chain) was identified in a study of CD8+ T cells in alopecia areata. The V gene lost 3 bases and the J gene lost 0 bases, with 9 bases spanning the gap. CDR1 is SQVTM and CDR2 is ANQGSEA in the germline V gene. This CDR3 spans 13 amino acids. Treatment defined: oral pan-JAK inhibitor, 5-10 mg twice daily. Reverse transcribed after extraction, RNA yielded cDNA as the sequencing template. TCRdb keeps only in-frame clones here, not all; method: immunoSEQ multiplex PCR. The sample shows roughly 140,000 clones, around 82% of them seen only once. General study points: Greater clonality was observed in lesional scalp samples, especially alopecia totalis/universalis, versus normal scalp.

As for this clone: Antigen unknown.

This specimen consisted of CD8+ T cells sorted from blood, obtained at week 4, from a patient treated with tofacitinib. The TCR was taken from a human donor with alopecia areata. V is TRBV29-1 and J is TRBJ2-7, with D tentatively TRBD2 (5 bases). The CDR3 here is CSVEEDLSYEQYF. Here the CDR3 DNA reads TGCAGCGTTGAGGAGGACCTCTCCTACGAGCAGTACTTC.